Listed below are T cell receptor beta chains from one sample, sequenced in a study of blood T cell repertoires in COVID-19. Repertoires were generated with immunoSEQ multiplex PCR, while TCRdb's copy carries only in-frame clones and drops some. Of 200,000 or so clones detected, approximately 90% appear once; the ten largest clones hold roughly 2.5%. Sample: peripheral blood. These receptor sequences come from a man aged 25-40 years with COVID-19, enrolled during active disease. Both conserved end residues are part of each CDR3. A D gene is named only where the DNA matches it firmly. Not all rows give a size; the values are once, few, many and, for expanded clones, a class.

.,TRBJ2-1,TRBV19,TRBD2,TGTGCCAGTAGTATCCTAGCGGGGGGCTCGCTCTCCTACAATGAGCAGTTCTTC,CASSILAGGSLSYNEQFF
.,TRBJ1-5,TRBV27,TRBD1,TGTGCCAGCAGTCCCTCGACAGGGGGCCGCAATCAGCCCCAGCATTTT,CASSPSTGGRNQPQHF
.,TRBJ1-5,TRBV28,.,TGTGCCAGCATAGCGGGGTCGGGCAATCAGCCCCAGCATTTT,CASIAGSGNQPQHF
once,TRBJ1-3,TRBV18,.,TGTGCCAGCTCACCACCTGGCCAGTACCAGAACACCATATATTTT,CASSPPGQYQNTIYF
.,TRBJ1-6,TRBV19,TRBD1,TGTGCCAGTAGTAAATTACAGGGGGCTTTGAATTCACCCCTCCACTTT,CASSKLQGALNSPLHF
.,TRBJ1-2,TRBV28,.,TGTGCCAGCAGACCCTCCGGCGGCTATGGCTACACCTTC,CASRPSGGYGYTF
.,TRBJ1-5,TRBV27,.,TGTGCCAGCAGTGTCGGGTATGTCAATCAGCCCCAGCATTTT,CASSVGYVNQPQHF
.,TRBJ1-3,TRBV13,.,TGTGCCAGCAGCTTGGGGGCCCGGAGTGGAAACACCATATATTTT,CASSLGARSGNTIYF
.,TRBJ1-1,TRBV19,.,TGTGCCAGTAGTATACGGGTTGAAGCTTTCTTT,CASSIRVEAFF
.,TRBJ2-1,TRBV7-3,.,TGTGCCAGCAGGTCCCCCCTTCGCAATGAGCAGTTCTTC,CASRSPLRNEQFF
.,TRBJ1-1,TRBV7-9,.,TGTGCCAGCAGTCAATCCGGGGTTAACACTGAAGCTTTCTTT,CASSQSGVNTEAFF
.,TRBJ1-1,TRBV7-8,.,TGTGCCAGCAGCTTAGATCGCAAGCCTGAAGCTTTCTTT,CASSLDRKPEAFF
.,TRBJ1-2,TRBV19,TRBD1,TGTGCCAGTACTAAAGACGGACAGGGTAACTATGGCTACACCTTC,CASTKDGQGNYGYTF
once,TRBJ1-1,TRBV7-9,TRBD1,TGTGCCAGCAGCCTCATCGACAGGGTTGCTTTCTTT,CASSLIDRVAFF
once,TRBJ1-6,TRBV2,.,TGTGCCAGCAGTGGACAGGCTGCTCATTCACCCCTCCACTTT,CASSGQAAHSPLHF
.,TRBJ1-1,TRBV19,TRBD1,TGTGCCAGTAGTATGGGACAGAAAAGATTTGAAGCTTTCTTT,CASSMGQKRFEAFF
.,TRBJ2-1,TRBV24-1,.,TGTGCCACCAGTGATTTCCCGGGACTTAACAATGAGCAGTTCTTC,CATSDFPGLNNEQFF
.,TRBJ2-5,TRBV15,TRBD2,TGTGCCACCAGCAGAGAGGGACTAGCGGGAGGAGGAGAGACCCAGTACTTC,CATSREGLAGGGETQYF
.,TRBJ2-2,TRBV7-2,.,TGTGCCAGCAGTCCACAGCTCACCGGGGAGCTGTTTTTT,CASSPQLTGELFF
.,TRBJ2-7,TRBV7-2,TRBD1,TGTGCCAGCAGACGGATCTGGGGACAGGGGTACCAATTCACCTACGAGCAGTACTTC,CASRRIWGQGYQFTYEQYF
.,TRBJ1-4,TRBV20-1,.,TGCAGTGCCAGTGGGGTATTCGGGACACCGAATGAAAAACTGTTTTTT,CSASGVFGTPNEKLFF
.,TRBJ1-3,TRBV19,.,TGTGCCAGTACCCGCCAGAATGGAAACACCATATATTTT,CASTRQNGNTIYF
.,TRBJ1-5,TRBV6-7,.,TGTGCCAGCAGCTACATCCCGAGGAGCAATCAGCCCCAGCATTTT,CASSYIPRSNQPQHF
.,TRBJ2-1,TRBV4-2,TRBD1,TGTGCCAGCAGCCAAGGGACGGGACAGGGGGACTCTTCGGACCAGTTCTTC,CASSQGTGQGDSSDQFF
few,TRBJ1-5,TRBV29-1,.,TGCAGCGTTGGAGGGATAGAAGCAAGGTCCCAGCATTTT,CSVGGIEARSQHF
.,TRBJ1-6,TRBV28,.,TGTGCCAGCAGTTTAATAGGCCGCATCGGGGAATCACCCCTCCACTTT,CASSLIGRIGESPLHF
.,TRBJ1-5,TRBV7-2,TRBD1,TGTGCCAGCAGCTTATTCCCAGGACAGGGGCTGCAGCCCCAGCATTTT,CASSLFPGQGLQPQHF
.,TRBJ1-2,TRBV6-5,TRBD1,TGTGCCATCCGGGGGGGACAGAGTAACTATGGCTACACCTTC,CAIRGGQSNYGYTF